These 19 T cell receptor beta chains originate from one sample sequenced in a study of patients and donors after allogeneic stem cell transplantation. TCRdb analysed the RT-PCR reads with MiXCR anew, one entry per CDR3 protein. Of about 160,000 distinct CDR3 sequences listed, over 25% are singletons. The sequenced sample was blood, either unsorted or a sorted T cell fraction (not recorded which). These receptors were obtained from a human donor who was either an allogeneic HSCT recipient or a stem cell or donor lymphocyte infusion donor (not recorded which). It is not recorded whose cells these are; they may come from a transplant donor.

Only one count was recorded for this clonotype. The germline gene is not matched at one end of the junction; a read error may be the cause. The rearrangement joins TRBV12-3 or TRBV12-4 to TRBJ2-1; 7 nucleotides align to TRBD2. CDR3 length: 17 residues. CDR3 sequence (DNA): TGTGCCAGCAGCTTAGTGGCTAGCGGAGGGAACTACAATGAGCAGTTCTTC. The encoded protein is CASSLVASGGNYNEQFF.

V usage is TRBV6-6 and J usage is TRBJ1-3; D possibly corresponds to TRBD1 (6 bases). V lost 8 bases and J 4 bases, leaving 12 bases between the germline ends. Looked up from germline, CDR1 is MNHNY and CDR2 is SVGAGI (reference sequence). This CDR3 contains 13 residues. CDR3 region: CASGLQGGNTIYF. The CDR3 nucleotides are TGTGCCAGCGGTCTCCAGGGGGGAAACACCATATATTTT.

This chain uses TRBV4-3 with TRBJ2-5; D is perhaps TRBD2 (5 bases). This CDR3 is 13 amino acids long. CDR1 LGHNA and CDR2 YSLEER come from the germline V gene. V was pared by 2 bases and J by 4 bases, with 8 bases between. DNA of the CDR3: TGCGCCAGCAGCCAAAACCGGGGAGAGACCCAGTACTTC. Protein sequence: CASSQNRGETQYF.

The chain links TRBV4-3 to TRBJ1-1; maybe TRBD1 (5 bases). V was pared by 7 bases and J by 8 bases, with 20 bases between. Germline-derived CDR1 and CDR2 are LGHNA and YSLEER. The CDR3 extends over 14 amino acids. CDR3 in amino acids: CASTKYEQGIEAFF. The CDR3 nucleotides read TGCGCCAGCACTAAATACGAGCAGGGTATCGAAGCTTTCTTT.

This clonotype has only a few counts. The chain is built from TRBV29-1 and TRBJ1-1, with 7 bases lining up with TRBD1. Germline loops: CDR1 SQVTM, CDR2 ANQGSEA. J was trimmed by 3 bases and V by 7 bases; bases with no gene match: 8. The CDR3 is 13 amino acids. CDR3 coding DNA: TGCAGCGCTGACAGGGTATTGGACACTGAAGCTTTCTTT. Translation: CSADRVLDTEAFF.

The chain joins TRBV4-2 to TRBJ2-7; TRBD2 agrees at 10 bases. V trimming: 0 bases; J trimming: 6 bases; junction bases outside the gene matches: 14. The V gene's germline CDR1 is LGHNA and CDR2 YNFKEQ. This CDR3 has 18 amino acids. The CDR3 spells CASSQEMEGLAGVFEQYF. CDR3 coding DNA: TGTGCCAGCAGCCAAGAGATGGAGGGGCTAGCGGGAGTGTTCGAGCAGTACTTC.

This clonotype was seen a few times. The CDR3 reads CASSYSGGKLFF. Here the CDR3 DNA reads TGTGCCAGCAGTTACTCGGGTGGGAAACTGTTTTTT. The V call is TRBV6-5, the J call TRBJ1-4; no reliable D call. Trimming shortened V by 0 bases and J by 11 bases, and 7 bases separated the two germline ends. The germline V gene has CDR1 MNHEY and CDR2 SVGAGI. The CDR3 runs 12 residues.

The chain employs TRBV18 and TRBJ1-2; unclear D gene. CDR3 length equals 12 residues. The ends were cut back, 1 base at V and 8 bases at J, with 8 bases in the middle. The germline V gene has CDR1 KGHSH and CDR2 LQKENI. CDR3 sequence: CASSPRRRGYTF. The CDR3 DNA reads as TGTGCCAGCTCACCACGCAGACGGGGCTACACCTTC. Supplemented by reference TRBV18 and TRBJ1-2, the full variable domain reads NAGVMQNPRHLVRRRGQEARLRCSPMKGHSHVYWYRQLPEEGLKFMVYLQKENIIDESGMPKERFSAEFPKEGPSILRIQQVVRGDSAAYFCASSPRRRGYTFGSGTRLTVV.

The table lists this clonotype with a count of one. The rearrangement links TRBV4-3 to TRBJ2-1; 7 nucleotides line up with TRBD2. The V gene's germline CDR1 is LGHNA and CDR2 YSLEER. With V trimmed by 1 base and J by 4 bases, 4 bases remained unmatched. This CDR3 contains 15 residues. The CDR3 bases are TGCGCCAGCAGCCAAGTGCGCGGGAGTTACAATGAGCAGTTCTTC. Residues: CASSQVRGSYNEQFF.

V gene TRBV6-1 combines with J gene TRBJ1-3, with D uncertain. V shed 4 bases and J shed 5 bases, with 6 bases lying between them. The CDR3 contains 12 residues. Germline loops: CDR1 MNHNS, CDR2 SASEGT. CDR3 coding DNA: TGTGCCAGCAGTGTCGGTAGAAACACCATATATTTT. Protein sequence: CASSVGRNTIYF.

This clonotype has a single count. V and J are TRBV27 and TRBJ2-2, with D possibly TRBD1 on 5 matching bases. Per the germline V gene, CDR1 is MNHEY and CDR2 is SMNVEV (reference sequence). The ends were cut back, 5 bases at V and 6 bases at J, with 13 bases in the middle. This CDR3 spans 14 amino acids. The CDR3 is CASSPKGAAGELFF. The CDR3 nucleotides are TGTGCCAGCAGTCCGAAAGGGGCCGCCGGGGAGCTGTTTTTT.

This rearrangement joins TRBV18 to TRBJ2-2; TRBD2 is a possible D gene (6 bases). Trimming stripped 3 bases from V and 4 bases from J, with 15 bases between. Looked up from germline, CDR1 is KGHSH and CDR2 is LQKENI. CDR3 length: 16 residues. The CDR3, as DNA: TGTGCCAGCTCACCTCCGCTGGGGCGGGGCACCGGGGAGCTGTTTTTT. Its translation is CASSPPLGRGTGELFF. Combining the CDR3 with reference TRBV18 and TRBJ2-2 gives the whole variable domain NAGVMQNPRHLVRRRGQEARLRCSPMKGHSHVYWYRQLPEEGLKFMVYLQKENIIDESGMPKERFSAEFPKEGPSILRIQQVVRGDSAAYFCASSPPLGRGTGELFFGEGSRLTVL.

The gene calls are TRBV6-1 and TRBJ1-2; no clear D. V lost 5 bases and J lost 4, with 11 bases in between. Germline values: CDR1 MNHNS, CDR2 SASEGT. The CDR3 loop spans 13 amino acids. CDR3 protein: CASSQDERYGYTF. The CDR3 nucleotides are TGTGCCAGCAGTCAGGATGAGCGCTATGGCTACACCTTC.

This clonotype was seen only a few times. The chain uses TRBV29-1 and TRBJ2-7; a weak D match, TRBD1 (6 bases). The CDR3 is 14 residues long. Germline V gene data show CDR1 as SQVTM and CDR2 as ANQGSEA. Trimming took 1 base from V and 0 from J, leaving 10 bases between them. CDR3 sequence reads: CSVEGGRPSYEQYF. In DNA, the CDR3 is TGCAGCGTTGAAGGGGGGCGGCCCTCCTACGAGCAGTACTTC.

This clonotype has more than one count but fewer than ten. The genes are TRBV20-1 and TRBJ2-3; TRBD1 is a possible D gene (6 bases). The germline gives CDR1 DFQATT, CDR2 SNEGSKA (reference sequence). The CDR3 is made up of 13 amino acids. The germline V and J ends were trimmed by 5 bases and 4 bases, with 13 bases remaining between them. CDR3 amino acids: CSAFRGNADTQYF. The CDR3 DNA reads TGCAGTGCTTTCAGGGGTAACGCAGATACGCAGTATTTT.

The rearrangement links TRBV12-3 or TRBV12-4 to TRBJ2-7; D possibly corresponds to TRBD1 (6 bases). The V end lost 4 bases, the J end lost 0 bases, and 10 bases lay between the germline ends. This CDR3 has 14 amino acids. CDR3 sequence: CASSYRVGSYEQYF. The CDR3 nucleotides are TGTGCCAGCAGTTACAGGGTGGGCTCCTACGAGCAGTACTTC.

The chain has TRBV7-9 and TRBJ1-1; no reliable D call. This CDR3 spans 14 amino acids. Trimming pared 6 bases from V and 6 bases from J, leaving 17 bases between. CDR1 and CDR2 from the germline V gene are SEHNR and FQNEAQ (reference sequence). CDR3 protein: CASSPLLGWAEAFF. The CDR3 coding sequence is TGTGCCAGCAGTCCTCTTTTGGGGTGGGCTGAAGCTTTCTTT.

The chain uses TRBV28 and TRBJ2-1; D remains unclear. Looked up from germline, CDR1 is MDHEN and CDR2 is SYDVKM. V was pared by 3 bases and J by 9 bases, with 3 bases between. The CDR3 consists of 10 residues. As DNA, the CDR3 is TGTGCCAGCAGTTTGGGTGAGCAGTTCTTC. Protein: CASSLGEQFF. Drawing the rest from reference TRBV28 and TRBJ2-1, the complete variable domain is DVKVTQSSRYLVKRTGEKVFLECVQDMDHENMFWYRQDPGLGLRLIYFSYDVKMKEKGDIPEGYSVSREKKERFSLILESASTNQTSMYLCASSLGEQFFGPGTRLTVL.

The gene calls are TRBV15 and TRBJ2-1; D remains unclear. Trimming removed 5 bases at V and 7 bases at J, with 9 bases between. CDR3 length: 12 amino acids. From germline, CDR1 is LNHNV and CDR2 YYDKDF (reference sequence). CDR3 DNA sequence: TGTGCCACCAGCGGGCTCGGGAATGAGCAGTTCTTC. It yields the protein CATSGLGNEQFF. The whole variable domain, filled in from reference TRBV15 and TRBJ2-1, reads DAMVIQNPRYQVTQFGKPVTLSCSQTLNHNVMYWYQQKSSQAPKLLFHYYDKDFNNEADTPDNFQSRRPNTSFCFLDIRSPGLGDTAMYLCATSGLGNEQFFGPGTRLTVL.